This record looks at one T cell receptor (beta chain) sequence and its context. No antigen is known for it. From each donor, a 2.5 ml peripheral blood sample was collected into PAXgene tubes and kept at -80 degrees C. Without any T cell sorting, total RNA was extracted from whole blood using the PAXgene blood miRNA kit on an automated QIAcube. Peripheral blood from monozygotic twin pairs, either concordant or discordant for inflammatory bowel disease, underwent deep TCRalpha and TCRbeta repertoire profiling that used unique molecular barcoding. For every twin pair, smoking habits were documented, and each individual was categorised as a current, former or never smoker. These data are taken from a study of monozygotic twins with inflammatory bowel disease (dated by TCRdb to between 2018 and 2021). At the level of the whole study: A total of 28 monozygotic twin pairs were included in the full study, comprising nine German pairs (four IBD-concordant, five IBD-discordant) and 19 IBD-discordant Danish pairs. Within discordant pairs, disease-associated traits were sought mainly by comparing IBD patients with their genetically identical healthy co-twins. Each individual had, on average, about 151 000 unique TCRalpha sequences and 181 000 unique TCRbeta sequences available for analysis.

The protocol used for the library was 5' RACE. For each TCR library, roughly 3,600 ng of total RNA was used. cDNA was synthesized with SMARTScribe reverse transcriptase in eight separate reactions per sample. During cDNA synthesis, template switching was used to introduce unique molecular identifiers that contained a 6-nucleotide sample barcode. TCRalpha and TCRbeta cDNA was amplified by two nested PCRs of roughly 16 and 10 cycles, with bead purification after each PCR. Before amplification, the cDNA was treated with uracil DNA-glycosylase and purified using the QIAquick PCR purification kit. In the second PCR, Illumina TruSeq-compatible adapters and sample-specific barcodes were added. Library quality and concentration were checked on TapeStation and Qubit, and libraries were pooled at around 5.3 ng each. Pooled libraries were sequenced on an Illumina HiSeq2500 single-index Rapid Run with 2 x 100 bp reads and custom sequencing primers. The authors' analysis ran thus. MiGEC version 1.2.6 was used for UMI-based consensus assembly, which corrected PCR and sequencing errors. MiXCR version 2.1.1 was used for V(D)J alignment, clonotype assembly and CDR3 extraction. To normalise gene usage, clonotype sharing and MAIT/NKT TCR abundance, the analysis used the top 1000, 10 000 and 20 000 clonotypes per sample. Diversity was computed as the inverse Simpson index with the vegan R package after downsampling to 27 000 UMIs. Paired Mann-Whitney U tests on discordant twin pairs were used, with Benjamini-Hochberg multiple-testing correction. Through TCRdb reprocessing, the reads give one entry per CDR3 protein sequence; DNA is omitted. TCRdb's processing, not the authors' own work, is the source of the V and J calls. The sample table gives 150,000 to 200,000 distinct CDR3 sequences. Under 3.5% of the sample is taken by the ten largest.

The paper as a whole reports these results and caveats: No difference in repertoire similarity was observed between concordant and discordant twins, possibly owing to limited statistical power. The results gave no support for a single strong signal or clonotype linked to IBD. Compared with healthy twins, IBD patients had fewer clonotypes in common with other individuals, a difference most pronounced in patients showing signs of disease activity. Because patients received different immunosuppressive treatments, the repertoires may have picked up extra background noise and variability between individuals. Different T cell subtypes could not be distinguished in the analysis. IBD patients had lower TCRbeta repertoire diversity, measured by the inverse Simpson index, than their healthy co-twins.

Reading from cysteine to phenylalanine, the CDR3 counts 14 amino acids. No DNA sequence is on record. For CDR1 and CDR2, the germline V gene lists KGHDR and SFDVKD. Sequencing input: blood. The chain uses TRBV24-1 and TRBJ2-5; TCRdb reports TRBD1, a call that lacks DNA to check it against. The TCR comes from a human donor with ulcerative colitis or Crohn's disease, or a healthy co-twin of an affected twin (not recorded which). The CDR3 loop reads CATSDFGPGETQYF.